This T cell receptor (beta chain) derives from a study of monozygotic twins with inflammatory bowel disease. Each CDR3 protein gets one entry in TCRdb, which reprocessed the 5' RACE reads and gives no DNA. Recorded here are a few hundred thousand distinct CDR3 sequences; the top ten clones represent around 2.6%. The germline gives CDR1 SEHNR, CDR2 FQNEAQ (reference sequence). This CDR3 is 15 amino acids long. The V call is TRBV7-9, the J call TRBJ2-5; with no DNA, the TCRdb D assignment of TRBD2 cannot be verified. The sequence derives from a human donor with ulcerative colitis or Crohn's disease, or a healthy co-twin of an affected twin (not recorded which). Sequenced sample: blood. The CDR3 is CASSLEGLAGQTQYF.